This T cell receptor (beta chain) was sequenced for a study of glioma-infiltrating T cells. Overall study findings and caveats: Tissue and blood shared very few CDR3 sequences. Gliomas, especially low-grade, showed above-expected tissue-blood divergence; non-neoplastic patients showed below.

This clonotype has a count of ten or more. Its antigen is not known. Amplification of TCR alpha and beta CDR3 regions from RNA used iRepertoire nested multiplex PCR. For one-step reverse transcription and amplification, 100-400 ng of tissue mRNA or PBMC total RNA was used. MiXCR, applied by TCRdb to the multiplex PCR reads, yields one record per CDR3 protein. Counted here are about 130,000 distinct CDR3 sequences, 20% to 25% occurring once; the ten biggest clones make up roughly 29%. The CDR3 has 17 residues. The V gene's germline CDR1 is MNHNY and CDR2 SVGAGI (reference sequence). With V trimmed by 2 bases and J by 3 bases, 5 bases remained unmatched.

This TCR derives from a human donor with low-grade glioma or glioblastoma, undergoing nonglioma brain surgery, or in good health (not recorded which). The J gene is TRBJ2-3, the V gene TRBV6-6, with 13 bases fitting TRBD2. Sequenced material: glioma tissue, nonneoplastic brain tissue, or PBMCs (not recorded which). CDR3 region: CASSYSGLAGVTDTQYF. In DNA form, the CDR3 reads TGTGCCAGCAGTTACAGTGGACTAGCGGGGGTAACAGATACGCAGTATTTT.